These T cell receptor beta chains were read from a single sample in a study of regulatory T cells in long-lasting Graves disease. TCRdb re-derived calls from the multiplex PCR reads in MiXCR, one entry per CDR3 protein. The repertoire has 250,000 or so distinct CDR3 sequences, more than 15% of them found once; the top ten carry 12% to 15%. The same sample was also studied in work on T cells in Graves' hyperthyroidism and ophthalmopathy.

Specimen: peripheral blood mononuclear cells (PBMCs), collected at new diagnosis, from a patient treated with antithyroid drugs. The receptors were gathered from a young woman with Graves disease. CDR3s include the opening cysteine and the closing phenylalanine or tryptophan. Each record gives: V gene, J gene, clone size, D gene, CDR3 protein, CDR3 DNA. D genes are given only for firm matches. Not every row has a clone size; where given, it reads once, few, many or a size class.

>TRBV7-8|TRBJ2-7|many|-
CASSLNDPYEQYF
TGTGCCAGCAGCTTAAATGATCCCTACGAGCAGTACTTC
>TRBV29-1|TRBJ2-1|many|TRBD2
CSVGGGYNEQFF
TGCAGCGTTGGCGGGGGGTACAATGAGCAGTTCTTC
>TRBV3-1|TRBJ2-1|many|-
CASSQAQDNEQFF
TGTGCCAGCAGCCAAGCACAGGACAATGAGCAGTTCTTC
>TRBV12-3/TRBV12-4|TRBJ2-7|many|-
CASSLEGTYEQYF
TGTGCCAGCAGTTTAGAGGGTACCTACGAGCAGTACTTC
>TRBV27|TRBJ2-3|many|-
CASSIGGADTQYF
TGTGCCAGCAGTATTGGGGGGGCGGATACGCAGTATTTT
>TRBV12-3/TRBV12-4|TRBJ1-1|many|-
CASRVTGTKNTEAFF
TGTGCCAGCAGGGTTACCGGGACAAAGAACACTGAAGCTTTCTTT
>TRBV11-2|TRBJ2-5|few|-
CASSPTPGYPRETQYF
TGTGCCAGCAGCCCCACCCCGGGGTATCCTCGGGAGACCCAGTACTTC
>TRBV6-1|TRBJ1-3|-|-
CASNLSRGSGNTIYF
TGTGCCAGCAACCTATCAAGGGGGTCCGGAAACACCATATATTTT
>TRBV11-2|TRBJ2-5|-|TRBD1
CASSHGQGASETQYF
TGTGCCAGCAGCCATGGACAGGGGGCGTCAGAGACCCAGTACTTC
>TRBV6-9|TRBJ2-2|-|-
CASSYERGNTGELFF
TGTGCCAGCAGTTACGAACGTGGGAACACCGGGGAGCTGTTTTTT
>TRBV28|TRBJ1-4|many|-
CASSLSGHNEKLFF
TGTGCCAGCAGTTTGAGCGGTCATAATGAAAAACTGTTTTTT
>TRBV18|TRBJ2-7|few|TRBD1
CASSRDRTPSVQYF
TGTGCCAGCTCACGGGACAGGACCCCTAGCGTGCAGTACTTC
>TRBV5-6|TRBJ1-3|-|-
CASSLEVRTMSGNTIYF
TGTGCCAGCAGCCTTGAGGTCAGAACCATGTCTGGAAACACCATATATTTT
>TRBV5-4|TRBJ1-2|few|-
CASSNRDKNYGYTF
TGTGCCAGCAGCAATCGGGACAAGAACTATGGCTACACCTTC
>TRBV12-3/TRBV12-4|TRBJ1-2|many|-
CASSLIELPGYGYTF
TGTGCCAGCAGTTTGATCGAGCTCCCAGGGTATGGCTACACCTTC
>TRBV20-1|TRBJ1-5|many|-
CSARDTTGRDYSNQPQHF
TGCAGTGCTAGAGATACGACCGGGCGGGATTATAGCAATCAGCCCCAGCATTTT
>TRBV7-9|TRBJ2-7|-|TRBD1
CASSPGDRGRNEQYF
TGTGCCAGCAGCCCCGGGGACAGGGGAAGAAACGAGCAGTACTTC
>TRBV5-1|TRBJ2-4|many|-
CASSLDSLAKNIQYF
TGCGCCAGCAGCTTGGACAGCCTAGCCAAAAACATTCAGTACTTC
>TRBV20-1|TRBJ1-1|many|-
CSATTGSSEAFF
TGCAGTGCTACTACAGGGAGCTCTGAAGCTTTCTTT
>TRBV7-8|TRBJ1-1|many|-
CASSPLRVATEAFF
TGTGCCAGCAGCCCGTTGAGAGTAGCGACTGAAGCTTTCTTT
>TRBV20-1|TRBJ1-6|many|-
CSATEPRSGLNSPLHF
TGCAGTGCTACCGAGCCTCGGAGTGGTCTTAATTCACCCCTCCACTTT
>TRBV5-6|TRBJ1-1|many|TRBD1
CASTWGQEGWNTEAFF
TGTGCCAGCACCTGGGGACAGGAGGGTTGGAACACTGAAGCTTTCTTT
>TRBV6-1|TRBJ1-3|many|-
CASSPVGSGNTIYF
TGTGCCAGCAGTCCTGTGGGGTCTGGAAACACCATATATTTT
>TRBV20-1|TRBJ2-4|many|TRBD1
CSARVQGAKNIQYF
TGCAGTGCTAGGGTACAGGGGGCCAAAAACATTCAGTACTTC
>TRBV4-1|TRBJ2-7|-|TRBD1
CASSQGRGGISYEQYF
TGCGCCAGCAGCCAAGGTCGAGGGGGCATATCCTACGAGCAGTACTTC
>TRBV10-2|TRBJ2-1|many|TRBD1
CASEDRTNNEQFF
TGCGCCAGCGAGGACAGGACAAACAATGAGCAGTTCTTC
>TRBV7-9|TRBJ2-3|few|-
CASSLLILTQYF
TGTGCCAGCAGCCTACTCATACTAACGCAGTATTTT
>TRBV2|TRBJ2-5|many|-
CASSGTSETQYF
TGTGCCAGCAGTGGAACATCAGAGACCCAGTACTTC